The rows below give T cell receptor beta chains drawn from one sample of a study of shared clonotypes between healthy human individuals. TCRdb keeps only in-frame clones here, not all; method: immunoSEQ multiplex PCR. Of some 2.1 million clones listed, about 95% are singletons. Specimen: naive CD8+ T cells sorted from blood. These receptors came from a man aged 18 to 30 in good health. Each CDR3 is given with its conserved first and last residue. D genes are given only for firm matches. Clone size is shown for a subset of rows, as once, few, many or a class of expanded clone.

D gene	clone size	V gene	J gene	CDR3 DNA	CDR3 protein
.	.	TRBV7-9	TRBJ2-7	TGTGCCAGCAGCCCCACGGGGGAGTACGAGCAGTACTTC	CASSPTGEYEQYF
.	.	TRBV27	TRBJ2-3	TGTGCCAGCAGCCCTAGCGATCCAGATACGCAGTATTTT	CASSPSDPDTQYF
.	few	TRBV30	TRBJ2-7	TGTGCCTGGAGTCTCCAGGGGGGGAACGAGCAGTACTTC	CAWSLQGGNEQYF
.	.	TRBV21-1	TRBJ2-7	TGTGCCAGCACCTCTAAACCCACACCCTACGAGCAGTACTTC	CASTSKPTPYEQYF
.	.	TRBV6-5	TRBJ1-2	TGTGCCAGCAGTTACTCGCGCAGTCACTATGGCTACACCTTC	CASSYSRSHYGYTF
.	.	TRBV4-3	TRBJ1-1	TGCGCCAGCAGCCAAGGGAACCCTCCCCCATCGTTGAACACTGAAGCTTTCTTT	CASSQGNPPPSLNTEAFF
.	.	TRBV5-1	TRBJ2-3	TGCGCCAGCAGCGAGGGTCCCACAGATACGCAGTATTTT	CASSEGPTDTQYF
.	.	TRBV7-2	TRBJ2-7	TGTGCCAGCAGCTTCAGCGGGCCCTACGAGCAGTACTTC	CASSFSGPYEQYF
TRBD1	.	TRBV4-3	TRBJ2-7	TGCGCCAGCAGCCAAATCCGGGACAGCTCCTCCTACGAGCAGTACTTC	CASSQIRDSSSYEQYF
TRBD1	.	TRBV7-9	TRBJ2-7	TGTGCCAGCAGCCCCGACGGGACAGGGTCCCTAAACGAGCAGTACTTC	CASSPDGTGSLNEQYF
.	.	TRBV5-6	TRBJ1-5	TGTGCCAGCAGCTTAGGAGCCGGTCAGCCCCAGCATTTT	CASSLGAGQPQHF
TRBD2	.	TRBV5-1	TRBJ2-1	TGCGCCAGCAGAGGGACTAGCAATGAGCAGTTCTTC	CASRGTSNEQFF
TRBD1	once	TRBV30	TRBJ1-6	TGTGCCTGGCGACAGGGGTTGGATAATTCACCCCTCCACTTT	CAWRQGLDNSPLHF
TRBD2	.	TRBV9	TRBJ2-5	TGTGCCAGCAGCGTGAGTCTAGCGGGAGAGCTGGAGACCCAGTACTTC	CASSVSLAGELETQYF
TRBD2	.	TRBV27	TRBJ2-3	TGTGCCAGCAGTCCCCTTTTACGGGGGGGAACAGATACGCAGTATTTT	CASSPLLRGGTDTQYF
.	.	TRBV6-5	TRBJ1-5	TGTGCCAGCAGTCCCCGGGCCGAGGAGCCCCAGCATTTT	CASSPRAEEPQHF
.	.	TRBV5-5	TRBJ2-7	TGTGCCAGCAGCTTGGAGTTGGGGGACTCCTACGAGCAGTACTTC	CASSLELGDSYEQYF
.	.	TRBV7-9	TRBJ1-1	TGTGCCAGCAGTCCCCTCATGAACACTGAAGCTTTCTTT	CASSPLMNTEAFF
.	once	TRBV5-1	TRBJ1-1	TGCGCCAGCAGCTTGGGAGGGCGCGAAGCTTTCTTT	CASSLGGREAFF
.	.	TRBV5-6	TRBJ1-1	TGTGCCAGCAGCTTGGAGACCGGCACTGAAGCTTTCTTT	CASSLETGTEAFF
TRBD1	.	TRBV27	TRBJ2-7	TGTGCCAGCAGTTTGCTTGGGACAGAGTACGAGCAGTACTTC	CASSLLGTEYEQYF
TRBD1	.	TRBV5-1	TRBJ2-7	TGCGCCAGCAGCCCAAGACAGGGCACATCCTGCGAGCAGTACTTC	CASSPRQGTSCEQYF
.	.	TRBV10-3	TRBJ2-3	TGTGCCATCAGTGAGTCGACCGATACGCAGTATTTT	CAISESTDTQYF
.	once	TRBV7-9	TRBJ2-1	TGTGCCAGCAGCTCTTCCTCCCTGGGGGACTCCTACAATGAGCAGTTCTTC	CASSSSSLGDSYNEQFF
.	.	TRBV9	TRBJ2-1	TGTGCCAGCAGCGCCCGTGGACTATACAATGAGCAGTTCTTC	CASSARGLYNEQFF
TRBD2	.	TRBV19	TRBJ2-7	TGTGCCAGTAGTATGAGGAGTCTAGCGGAAACTGGCGTCCACGAGCAGTACTTC	CASSMRSLAETGVHEQYF
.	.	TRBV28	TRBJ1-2	TGTGCCAGCAGCCGCGAACACTACAGTACTAACTATGGCTACACCTTC	CASSREHYSTNYGYTF
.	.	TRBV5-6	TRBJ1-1	TGTGCCAGCAGCTTGGCGGCTAGGGGAATCACTGAAGCTTTCTTT	CASSLAARGITEAFF
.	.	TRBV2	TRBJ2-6	TGTGCCAGCAGGGAAGGGGGCTCTGGGGCCAACGTCCTGACTTTC	CASREGGSGANVLTF
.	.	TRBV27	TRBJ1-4	TGTGCCAGCAGTTTATGGATTAATGAAAAACTGTTTTTT	CASSLWINEKLFF
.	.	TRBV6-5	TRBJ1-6	TGTGCCAGCAGTCAACCCAATTCACCCCTCCACTTT	CASSQPNSPLHF
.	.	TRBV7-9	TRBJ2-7	TGTGCCAGCAGCCCGCTGGACTTCTCTGGCTACGAGCAGTACTTC	CASSPLDFSGYEQYF
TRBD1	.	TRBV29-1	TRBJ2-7	TGCAGCGTAGCGACCGGGACAGGGGGGTACGAGCAGTACTTC	CSVATGTGGYEQYF
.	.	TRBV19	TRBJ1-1	TGTGCCAGTAACTTACGGGGTGTCACTGAAGCTTTCTTT	CASNLRGVTEAFF
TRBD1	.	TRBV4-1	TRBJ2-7	TGCGCCAGCAGCCAAGTTTGGGACAGAGCCTACGAGCAGTACTTC	CASSQVWDRAYEQYF
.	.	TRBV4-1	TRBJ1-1	TGCGCCAGCAGCCTTGTACAGGGGAACACTGAAGCTTTCTTT	CASSLVQGNTEAFF
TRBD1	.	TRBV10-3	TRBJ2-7	TGTGCCATCAGTGACCATTGGGACAGCACCTACGAGCAGTACTTC	CAISDHWDSTYEQYF